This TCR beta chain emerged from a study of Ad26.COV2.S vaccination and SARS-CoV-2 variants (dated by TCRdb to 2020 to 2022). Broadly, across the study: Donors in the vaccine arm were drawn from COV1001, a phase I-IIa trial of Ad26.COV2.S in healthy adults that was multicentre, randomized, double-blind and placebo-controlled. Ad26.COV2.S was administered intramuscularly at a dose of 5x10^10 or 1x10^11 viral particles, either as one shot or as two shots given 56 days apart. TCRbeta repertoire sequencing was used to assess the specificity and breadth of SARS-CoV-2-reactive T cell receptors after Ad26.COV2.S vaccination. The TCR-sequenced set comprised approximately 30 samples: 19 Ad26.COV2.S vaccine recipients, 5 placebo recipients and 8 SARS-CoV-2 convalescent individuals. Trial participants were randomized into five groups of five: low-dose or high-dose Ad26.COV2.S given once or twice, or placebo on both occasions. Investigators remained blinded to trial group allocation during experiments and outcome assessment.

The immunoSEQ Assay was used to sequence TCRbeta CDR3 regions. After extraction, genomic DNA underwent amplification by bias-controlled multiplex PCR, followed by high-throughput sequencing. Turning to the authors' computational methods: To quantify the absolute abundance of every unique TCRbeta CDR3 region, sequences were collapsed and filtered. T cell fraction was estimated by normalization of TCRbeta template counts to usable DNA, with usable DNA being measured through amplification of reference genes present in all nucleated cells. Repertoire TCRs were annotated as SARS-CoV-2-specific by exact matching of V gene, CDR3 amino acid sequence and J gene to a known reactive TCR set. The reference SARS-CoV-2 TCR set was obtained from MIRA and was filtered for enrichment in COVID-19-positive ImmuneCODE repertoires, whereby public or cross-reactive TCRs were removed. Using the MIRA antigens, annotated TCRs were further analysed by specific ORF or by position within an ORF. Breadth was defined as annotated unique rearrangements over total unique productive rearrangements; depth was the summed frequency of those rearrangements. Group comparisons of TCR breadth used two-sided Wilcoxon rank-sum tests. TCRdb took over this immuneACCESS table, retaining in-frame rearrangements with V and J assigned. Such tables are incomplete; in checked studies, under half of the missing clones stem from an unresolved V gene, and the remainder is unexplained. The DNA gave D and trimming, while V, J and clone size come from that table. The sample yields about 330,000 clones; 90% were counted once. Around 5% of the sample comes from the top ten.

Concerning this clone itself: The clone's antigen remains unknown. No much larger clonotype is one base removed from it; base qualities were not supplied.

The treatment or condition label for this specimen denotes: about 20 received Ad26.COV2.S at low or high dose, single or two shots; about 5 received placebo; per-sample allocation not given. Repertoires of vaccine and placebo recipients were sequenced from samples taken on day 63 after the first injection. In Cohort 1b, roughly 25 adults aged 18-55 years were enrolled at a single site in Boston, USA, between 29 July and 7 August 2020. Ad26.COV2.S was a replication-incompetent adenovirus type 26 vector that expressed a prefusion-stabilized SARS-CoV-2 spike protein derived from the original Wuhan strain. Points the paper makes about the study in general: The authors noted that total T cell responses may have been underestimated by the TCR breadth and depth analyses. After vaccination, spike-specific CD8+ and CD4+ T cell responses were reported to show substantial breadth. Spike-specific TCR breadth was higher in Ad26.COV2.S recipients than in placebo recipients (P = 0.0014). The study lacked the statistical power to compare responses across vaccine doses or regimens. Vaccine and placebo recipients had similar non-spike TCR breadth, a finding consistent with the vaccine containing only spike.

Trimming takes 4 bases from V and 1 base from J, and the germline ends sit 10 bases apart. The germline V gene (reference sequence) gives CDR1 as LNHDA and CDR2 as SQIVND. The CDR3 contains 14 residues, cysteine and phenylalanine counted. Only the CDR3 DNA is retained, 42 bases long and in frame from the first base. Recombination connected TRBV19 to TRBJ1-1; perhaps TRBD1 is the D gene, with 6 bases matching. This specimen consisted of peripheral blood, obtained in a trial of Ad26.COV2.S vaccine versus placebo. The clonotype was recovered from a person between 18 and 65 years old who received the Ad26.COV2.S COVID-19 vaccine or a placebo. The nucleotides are TGTGCCAGTAGTAGGGGGGGACAGAACACTGAAGCTTTCTTT. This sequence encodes CASSRGGQNTEAFF.